This TCR beta chain was observed in a study of T cells in Graves' hyperthyroidism and ophthalmopathy. About the research overall: Peripheral blood was acquired at first diagnosis, ahead of any therapy whatsoever. Findings and limits, study-wide: Model output signaled ophthalmopathy a median roughly 6.1 months ahead of onset.

With 6 bases clipped from V and 4 bases from J, the junction kept 14 bases outside the gene matches. Germline assignment: CDR1 SGHTA and CDR2 FQGTGA. The CDR3 contains 16 residues. The table lists this clonotype with many counts. Its antigen is unidentified. Researchers amplified the TCR beta CDR3 regions from RNA transcripts. The HTBI primer set was used in a first-round RT-PCR of the TCR CDR3. MiXCR, run by TCRdb on the multiplex PCR reads, gives a single entry per CDR3 protein. The profile shows some 500,000 distinct CDR3 sequences, 13% to 15% of them singletons. The chain has TRBV7-3 and TRBJ2-7, with TRBD2 identical over 8 bases. The specimen was blood. The source of this sequence is a young woman with Graves' hyperthyroidism. The CDR3 sequence: CASSRSGSGSSYEQYF. The CDR3 DNA is TGTGCCAGCAGTAGGTCAGGGAGCGGGAGTTCGTACGAGCAGTACTTC.